A selection of T cell receptor beta chains follows, all from one sample in a study of cytomegalovirus exposure and HLA in healthy donors. Method: immunoSEQ multiplex PCR; TCRdb's copy keeps in-frame clones and lacks some. Counted here are under 110,000 clones, more than 70% occurring once; the ten biggest clones make up roughly 2.5%. Sequenced material: PBMCs. The receptors were gathered from a man aged 35-49 years in good health and CMV-seronegative. Each CDR3 is given with its conserved first and last residue. A D gene is named only where the DNA matches it firmly. Rows may omit the clone size; those that give it use once, few, many or a size class.

V: TRBV10-1; size: NA; D: NA; J: TRBJ2-1; CDR3: CASSESGGREQFF; DNA: TGCGCCAGCAGTGAGTCCGGGGGGCGCGAGCAGTTCTTC
V: TRBV11-3; size: NA; D: NA; J: TRBJ2-3; CDR3: CASSLDGRDTQYF; DNA: TGTGCCAGCAGCTTAGATGGTAGAGATACGCAGTATTTT
V: TRBV4-1; size: NA; D: TRBD1; J: TRBJ2-7; CDR3: CASSQDAGGGTGGCWQYF; DNA: TGCGCCAGCAGCCAAGATGCGGGGGGAGGGACAGGGGGTTGTTGGCAGTACTTC
V: TRBV5-1; size: NA; D: TRBD2; J: TRBJ2-5; CDR3: CASTLGTTYQETQYF; DNA: TGCGCCAGCACCCTCGGGACTACATACCAAGAGACCCAGTACTTC
V: TRBV18; size: NA; D: NA; J: TRBJ2-5; CDR3: CASSPRKTHQETQYF; DNA: TGTGCCAGCTCACCCAGGAAAACCCACCAAGAGACCCAGTACTTC
V: TRBV29-1; size: NA; D: TRBD2; J: TRBJ2-2; CDR3: CSVEKLAAGELFF; DNA: TGCAGCGTTGAAAAACTAGCGGCCGGGGAGCTGTTTTTT
V: TRBV10-2; size: NA; D: NA; J: TRBJ1-1; CDR3: CASRGQMNTEAFF; DNA: TGCGCCAGCAGAGGACAGATGAACACTGAAGCTTTCTTT
V: TRBV10-3; size: once; D: NA; J: TRBJ1-2; CDR3: CAISEVNTNYGYTF; DNA: TGTGCCATCAGTGAGGTCAACACCAACTATGGCTACACCTTC
V: TRBV5-1; size: once; D: TRBD1; J: TRBJ2-5; CDR3: CASTNRGRGETQYF; DNA: TGCGCCAGCACGAACAGGGGACGGGGAGAGACCCAGTACTTC
V: TRBV6-1; size: NA; D: NA; J: TRBJ1-3; CDR3: CASSGPKSSSGNTIYF; DNA: TGTGCCAGCAGTGGCCCAAAGAGCTCCTCTGGAAACACCATATATTTT
V: TRBV4-2; size: NA; D: TRBD2; J: TRBJ2-5; CDR3: CASREAGGQTQYF; DNA: TGTGCCAGCAGAGAGGCGGGGGGTCAGACCCAGTACTTC
V: TRBV5-1; size: NA; D: TRBD1; J: TRBJ1-2; CDR3: CASSPGDSRGYTF; DNA: TGCGCCAGCAGCCCTGGGGACAGTAGGGGCTACACCTTC
V: TRBV5-1; size: few; D: TRBD1; J: TRBJ1-2; CDR3: CASSRDGRGDYGYTF; DNA: TGCGCCAGCAGCCGGGACGGCAGGGGGGACTATGGCTACACCTTC
V: TRBV15; size: few; D: NA; J: TRBJ2-1; CDR3: CATNRGQLENNEQFF; DNA: TGTGCCACCAACCGCGGACAGCTAGAGAACAATGAGCAGTTCTTC
V: TRBV10-3; size: NA; D: TRBD1; J: TRBJ1-3; CDR3: CAIKGGQGYAGGNTIYF; DNA: TGTGCCATCAAGGGGGGACAGGGATATGCTGGTGGAAACACCATATATTTT
V: TRBV6-5; size: NA; D: NA; J: TRBJ2-7; CDR3: CASSPGLGQAQYF; DNA: TGTGCCAGCAGCCCGGGACTGGGTCAGGCGCAGTACTTC
V: TRBV11-3; size: NA; D: TRBD2; J: TRBJ2-1; CDR3: CASSRGGNYNEQFF; DNA: TGTGCCAGCAGCCGCGGGGGTAATTACAATGAGCAGTTCTTC
V: TRBV6-1; size: NA; D: NA; J: TRBJ2-3; CDR3: CASSDRDTALTQYF; DNA: TGTGCCAGCAGTGATCGAGACACTGCATTGACGCAGTATTTT
V: TRBV4-2; size: NA; D: TRBD1; J: TRBJ1-5; CDR3: CASSGTGEGNQPQHF; DNA: TGTGCCAGCAGCGGGACAGGGGAGGGCAATCAGCCCCAGCATTTT
V: TRBV2; size: NA; D: NA; J: TRBJ1-1; CDR3: CASSEERWQAFF; DNA: TGTGCCAGCAGTGAAGAGAGGTGGCAGGCTTTCTTT
V: TRBV10-2; size: NA; D: NA; J: TRBJ1-2; CDR3: CASSEFGAGSGYTF; DNA: TGCGCCAGCAGTGAATTTGGAGCCGGGAGTGGCTACACCTTC
V: TRBV2; size: NA; D: NA; J: TRBJ2-5; CDR3: CASSDDRQETQYF; DNA: TGTGCCAGCAGTGATGACAGACAAGAGACCCAGTACTTC
V: TRBV2; size: NA; D: TRBD1; J: TRBJ2-3; CDR3: CASSETGMGTDTQYF; DNA: TGTGCCAGCAGTGAGACAGGGATGGGGACAGATACGCAGTATTTT
V: TRBV19; size: once; D: NA; J: TRBJ2-3; CDR3: CASSIGRGDTQYF; DNA: TGTGCCAGTAGTATTGGTCGGGGGGATACGCAGTATTTT
V: TRBV6-6; size: NA; D: NA; J: TRBJ2-3; CDR3: CASSYAGVADTQYF; DNA: TGTGCCAGCAGTTACGCAGGGGTGGCAGATACGCAGTATTTT
V: TRBV28; size: NA; D: NA; J: TRBJ1-1; CDR3: CASSLGGIQAFF; DNA: TGTGCCAGCAGTTTAGGGGGGATCCAAGCTTTCTTT
V: TRBV5-1; size: NA; D: TRBD2; J: TRBJ2-1; CDR3: CASRSGGVSYNEQFF; DNA: TGCGCCAGCAGATCCGGGGGGGTCTCCTACAATGAGCAGTTCTTC
V: TRBV27; size: NA; D: NA; J: TRBJ1-6; CDR3: CASSSNYGNSPLHF; DNA: TGTGCCAGCAGTTCTAATTACGGTAATTCACCCCTCCACTTT
V: TRBV19; size: NA; D: NA; J: TRBJ1-5; CDR3: CASSFVRQPQHF; DNA: TGTGCCAGTAGTTTCGTGAGACAGCCCCAGCATTTT
V: TRBV27; size: NA; D: NA; J: TRBJ2-7; CDR3: CASSLLAGVESYF; DNA: TGTGCCAGCAGTTTATTGGCAGGGGTCGAGTCGTACTTC
V: TRBV2; size: NA; D: TRBD2; J: TRBJ2-5; CDR3: CASSWTSGPETQYF; DNA: TGTGCCAGCAGTTGGACTAGCGGGCCAGAGACCCAGTACTTC
V: TRBV5-5; size: NA; D: NA; J: TRBJ2-6; CDR3: CASSSRVTGANVLTF; DNA: TGTGCCAGCAGCTCCAGGGTGACTGGGGCCAACGTCCTGACTTTC
V: TRBV6-1; size: NA; D: NA; J: TRBJ2-7; CDR3: CASSERQDEQYF; DNA: TGTGCCAGCAGTGAAAGGCAGGACGAGCAGTACTTC
V: TRBV6-4; size: once; D: NA; J: TRBJ2-3; CDR3: CASSDGGQQQRGDTQYF; DNA: TGTGCCAGCAGTGACGGAGGACAGCAGCAGCGGGGAGATACGCAGTATTTT
V: TRBV27; size: NA; D: NA; J: TRBJ2-7; CDR3: CASSPYRGGSYEQYF; DNA: TGTGCCAGCAGTCCCTACAGGGGGGGGTCCTACGAGCAGTACTTC
V: TRBV9; size: NA; D: NA; J: TRBJ2-2; CDR3: CASSNYGELFF; DNA: TGTGCCAGCAGCAATTACGGGGAGCTGTTTTTT
V: TRBV29-1; size: NA; D: TRBD1; J: TRBJ2-1; CDR3: CSVRDRDYNEQFF; DNA: TGCAGCGTCCGGGACAGGGACTACAATGAGCAGTTCTTC
V: TRBV7-8; size: NA; D: NA; J: TRBJ2-7; CDR3: CASSLSRSEQYF; DNA: TGTGCCAGCAGCTTAAGCCGATCCGAGCAGTACTTC
V: TRBV27; size: NA; D: NA; J: TRBJ2-3; CDR3: CASSLRGYFVLTDTQYF; DNA: TGTGCCAGCAGTTTACGAGGTTATTTTGTCCTCACAGATACGCAGTATTTT
V: TRBV18; size: NA; D: NA; J: TRBJ1-4; CDR3: CASSPEGYEKLFF; DNA: TGTGCCAGCTCACCGGAGGGTTATGAAAAACTGTTTTTT
V: TRBV27; size: NA; D: TRBD2; J: TRBJ2-4; CDR3: CASSLSWGLGTRNIQYF; DNA: TGTGCCAGCAGCTTATCTTGGGGGCTAGGGACTAGGAACATTCAGTACTTC
V: TRBV11-2; size: NA; D: NA; J: TRBJ2-6; CDR3: CASSSGANVLTF; DNA: TGTGCCAGTAGCTCTGGGGCCAACGTCCTGACTTTC
V: TRBV6-1; size: NA; D: TRBD1; J: TRBJ1-3; CDR3: CASSPRQGSGNTIYF; DNA: TGTGCCAGCAGCCCGAGACAGGGATCCGGAAACACCATATATTTT
V: TRBV2; size: NA; D: NA; J: TRBJ2-5; CDR3: CASSDDRQETQYF; DNA: TGTGCCAGCAGTGACGACAGACAAGAGACCCAGTACTTC
V: TRBV2; size: NA; D: NA; J: TRBJ1-5; CDR3: CASHPDRSRPQHF; DNA: TGTGCCAGCCACCCTGACAGGTCGAGGCCCCAGCATTTT
V: TRBV18; size: NA; D: NA; J: TRBJ1-1; CDR3: CASSPQTGGTNTEAFF; DNA: TGTGCCAGCTCACCACAAACCGGGGGAACGAACACTGAAGCTTTCTTT
V: TRBV4-2; size: NA; D: TRBD2; J: TRBJ2-7; CDR3: CASSLQTGEGQYF; DNA: TGTGCCAGCAGCCTCCAAACTGGGGAGGGGCAGTACTTC
V: TRBV11-2; size: NA; D: TRBD1; J: TRBJ2-7; CDR3: CASSPETGLSYEQYF; DNA: TGTGCCAGCAGCCCTGAGACAGGGCTCTCCTACGAGCAGTACTTC
V: TRBV5-8; size: NA; D: TRBD1; J: TRBJ1-5; CDR3: CASSLLLSDRGGQPQHF; DNA: TGTGCCAGCAGCTTGCTCCTCTCCGACAGGGGTGGACAGCCCCAGCATTTT
V: TRBV7-2; size: NA; D: TRBD2; J: TRBJ2-1; CDR3: CASSLAPGGVYNEQFF; DNA: TGTGCCAGCAGCTTAGCCCCCGGGGGGGTTTACAATGAGCAGTTCTTC
V: TRBV2; size: NA; D: TRBD1; J: TRBJ1-5; CDR3: CASSETGGTYQPQHF; DNA: TGTGCCAGCAGTGAGACAGGGGGCACCTATCAGCCCCAGCATTTT